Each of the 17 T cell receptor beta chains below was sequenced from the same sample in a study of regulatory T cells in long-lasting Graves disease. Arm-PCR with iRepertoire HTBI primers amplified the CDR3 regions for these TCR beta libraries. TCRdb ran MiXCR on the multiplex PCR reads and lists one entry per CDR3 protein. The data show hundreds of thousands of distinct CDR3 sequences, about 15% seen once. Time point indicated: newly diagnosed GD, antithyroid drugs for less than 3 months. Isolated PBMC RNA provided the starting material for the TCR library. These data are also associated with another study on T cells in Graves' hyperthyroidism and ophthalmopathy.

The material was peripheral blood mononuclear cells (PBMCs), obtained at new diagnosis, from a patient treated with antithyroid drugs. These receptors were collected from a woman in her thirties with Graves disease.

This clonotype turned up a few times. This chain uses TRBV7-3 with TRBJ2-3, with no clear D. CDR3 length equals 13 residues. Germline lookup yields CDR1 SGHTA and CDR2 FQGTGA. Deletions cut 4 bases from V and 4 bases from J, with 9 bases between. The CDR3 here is CASSSGVADTQYF. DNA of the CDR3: TGTGCCAGCAGCTCTGGGGTCGCAGATACGCAGTATTTT.

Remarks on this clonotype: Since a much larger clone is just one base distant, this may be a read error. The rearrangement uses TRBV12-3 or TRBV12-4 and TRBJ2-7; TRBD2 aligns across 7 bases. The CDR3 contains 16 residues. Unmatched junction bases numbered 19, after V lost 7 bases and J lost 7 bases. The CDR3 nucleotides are TGTGCCAGCACCGACGGGGGACCAGCGGGACCCCTTGAGCAGTACTTC. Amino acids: CASTDGGPAGPLEQYF.

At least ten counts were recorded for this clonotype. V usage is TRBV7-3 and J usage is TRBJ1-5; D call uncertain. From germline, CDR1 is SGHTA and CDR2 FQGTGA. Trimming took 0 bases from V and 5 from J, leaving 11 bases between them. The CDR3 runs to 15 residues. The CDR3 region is CASSLTSSGDQPQHF. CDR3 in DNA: TGTGCCAGCAGCTTAACGTCTTCGGGCGATCAGCCCCAGCATTTT.

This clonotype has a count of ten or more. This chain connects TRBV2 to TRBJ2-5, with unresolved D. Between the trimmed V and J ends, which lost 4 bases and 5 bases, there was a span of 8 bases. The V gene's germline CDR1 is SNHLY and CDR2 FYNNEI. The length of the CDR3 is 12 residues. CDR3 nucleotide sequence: TGTGCCAGCAGTGTCCAGCCGGAGACCCAGTACTTC. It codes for CASSVQPETQYF. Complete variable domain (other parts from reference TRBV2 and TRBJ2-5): EPEVTQTPSHQVTQMGQEVILRCVPISNHLYFYWYRQILGQKVEFLVSFYNNEISEKSEIFDDQFSVERPDGSNFTLKIRSTKLEDSAMYFCASSVQPETQYFGPGTRLLVL.

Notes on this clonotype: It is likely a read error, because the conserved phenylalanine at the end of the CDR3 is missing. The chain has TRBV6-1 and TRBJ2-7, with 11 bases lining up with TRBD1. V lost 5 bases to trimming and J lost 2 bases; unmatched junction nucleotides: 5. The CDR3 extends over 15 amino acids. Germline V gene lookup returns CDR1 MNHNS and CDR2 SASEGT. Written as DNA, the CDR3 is TGTGCCAGCAGTCTTATGGGACAGGGGGCCTACGAGCAGTACCTC. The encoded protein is CASSLMGQGAYEQYL.

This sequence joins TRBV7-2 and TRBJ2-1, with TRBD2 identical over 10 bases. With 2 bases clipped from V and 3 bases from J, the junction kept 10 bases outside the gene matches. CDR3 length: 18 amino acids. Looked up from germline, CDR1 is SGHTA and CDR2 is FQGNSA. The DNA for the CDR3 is TGTGCCAGCAGCTTACTCTCTCCGGGACTAGCGCACTACAATGAGCAGTTCTTC. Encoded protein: CASSLLSPGLAHYNEQFF.

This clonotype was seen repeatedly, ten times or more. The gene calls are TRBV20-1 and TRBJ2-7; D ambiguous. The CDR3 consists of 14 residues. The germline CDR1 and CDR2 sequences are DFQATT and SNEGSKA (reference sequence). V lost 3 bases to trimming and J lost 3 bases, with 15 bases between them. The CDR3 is CSASPSPNLYEQYF. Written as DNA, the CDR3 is TGCAGTGCTAGCCCCTCCCCCAATCTCTACGAGCAGTACTTC.

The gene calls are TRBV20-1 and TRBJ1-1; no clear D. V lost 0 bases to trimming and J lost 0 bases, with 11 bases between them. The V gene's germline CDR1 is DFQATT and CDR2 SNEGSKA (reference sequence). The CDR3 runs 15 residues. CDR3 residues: CSARDREALNTEAFF. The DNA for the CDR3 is TGCAGTGCTAGAGATCGCGAAGCCTTGAACACTGAAGCTTTCTTT.

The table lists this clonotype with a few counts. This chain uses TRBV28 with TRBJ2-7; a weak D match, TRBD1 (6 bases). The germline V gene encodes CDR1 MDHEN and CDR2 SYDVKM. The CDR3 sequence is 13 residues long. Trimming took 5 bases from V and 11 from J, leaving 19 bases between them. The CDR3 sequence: CASSTLGQGRKYF. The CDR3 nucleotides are TGTGCCAGCAGTACCCTTGGTCAGGGGCGAAAGTACTTC.

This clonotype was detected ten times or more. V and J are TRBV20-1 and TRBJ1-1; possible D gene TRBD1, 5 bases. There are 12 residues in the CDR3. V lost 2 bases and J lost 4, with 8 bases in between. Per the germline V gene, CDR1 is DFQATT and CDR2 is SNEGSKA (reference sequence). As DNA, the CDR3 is TGCAGTGCTAGACAGGGTGGCACTGAAGCTTTCTTT. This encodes CSARQGGTEAFF.

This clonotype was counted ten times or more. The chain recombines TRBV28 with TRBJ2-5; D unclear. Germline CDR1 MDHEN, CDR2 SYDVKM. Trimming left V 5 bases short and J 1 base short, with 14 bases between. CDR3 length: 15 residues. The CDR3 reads CASSPRTRFQETQYF. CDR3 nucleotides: TGTGCCAGCAGTCCCCGGACCCGCTTCCAAGAGACCCAGTACTTC.

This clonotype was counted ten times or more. CDR3 protein: CASSDTLAGGPSEQFF. The CDR3 nucleotides read TGTGCCAGCAGTGACACACTAGCGGGAGGGCCGAGTGAGCAGTTCTTC. V usage is TRBV25-1 and J usage is TRBJ2-1; 13 bases agree with TRBD2. Trimming removed 3 bases from V and 9 bases from J; junction bases left unmatched: 8. From germline, CDR1 is MGHDK and CDR2 SYGVNS. The CDR3 totals 16 residues. Full variable domain (remainder filled in from reference TRBV25-1 and TRBJ2-1): EADIYQTPRYLVIGTGKKITLECSQTMGHDKMYWYQQDPGMELHLIHYSYGVNSTEKGDLSSESTVSRIRTEHFPLTLESARPSHTSQYLCASSDTLAGGPSEQFFGPGTRLTVL.

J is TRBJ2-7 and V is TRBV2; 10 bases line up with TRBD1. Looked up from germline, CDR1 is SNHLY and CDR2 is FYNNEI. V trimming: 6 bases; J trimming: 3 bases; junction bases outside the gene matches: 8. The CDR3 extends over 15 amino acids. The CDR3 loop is CASSPDGTGDYEQYF. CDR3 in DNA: TGTGCCAGCAGCCCGGACGGGACAGGGGACTACGAGCAGTACTTC.

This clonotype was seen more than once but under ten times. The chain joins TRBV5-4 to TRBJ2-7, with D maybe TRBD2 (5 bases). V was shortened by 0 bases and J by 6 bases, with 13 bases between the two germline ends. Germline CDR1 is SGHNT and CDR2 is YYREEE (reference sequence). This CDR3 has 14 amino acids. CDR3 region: CASSLDLGSGEQYF. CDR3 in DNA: TGTGCCAGCAGCTTGGACTTGGGAAGCGGCGAGCAGTACTTC.

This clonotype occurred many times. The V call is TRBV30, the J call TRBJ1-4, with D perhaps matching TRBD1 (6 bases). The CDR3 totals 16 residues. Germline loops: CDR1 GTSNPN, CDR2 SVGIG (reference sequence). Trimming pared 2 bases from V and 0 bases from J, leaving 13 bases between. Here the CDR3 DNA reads TGTGCCTGGAGTATTTCCCGGACAGCAACTAATGAAAAACTGTTTTTT. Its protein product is CAWSISRTATNEKLFF.

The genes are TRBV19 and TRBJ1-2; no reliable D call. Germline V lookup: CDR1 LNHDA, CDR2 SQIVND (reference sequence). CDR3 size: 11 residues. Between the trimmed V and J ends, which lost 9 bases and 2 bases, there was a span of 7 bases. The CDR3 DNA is TGTGCCAGGAGACCGAACTATGGCTACACCTTC. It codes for CARRPNYGYTF.

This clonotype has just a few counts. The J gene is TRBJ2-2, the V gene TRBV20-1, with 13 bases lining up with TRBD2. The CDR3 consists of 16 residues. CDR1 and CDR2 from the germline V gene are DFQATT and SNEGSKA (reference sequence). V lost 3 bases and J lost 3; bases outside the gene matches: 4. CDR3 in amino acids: CSASKLAGGDTGELFF. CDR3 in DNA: TGCAGTGCTAGTAAACTAGCGGGAGGGGACACCGGGGAGCTGTTTTTT.